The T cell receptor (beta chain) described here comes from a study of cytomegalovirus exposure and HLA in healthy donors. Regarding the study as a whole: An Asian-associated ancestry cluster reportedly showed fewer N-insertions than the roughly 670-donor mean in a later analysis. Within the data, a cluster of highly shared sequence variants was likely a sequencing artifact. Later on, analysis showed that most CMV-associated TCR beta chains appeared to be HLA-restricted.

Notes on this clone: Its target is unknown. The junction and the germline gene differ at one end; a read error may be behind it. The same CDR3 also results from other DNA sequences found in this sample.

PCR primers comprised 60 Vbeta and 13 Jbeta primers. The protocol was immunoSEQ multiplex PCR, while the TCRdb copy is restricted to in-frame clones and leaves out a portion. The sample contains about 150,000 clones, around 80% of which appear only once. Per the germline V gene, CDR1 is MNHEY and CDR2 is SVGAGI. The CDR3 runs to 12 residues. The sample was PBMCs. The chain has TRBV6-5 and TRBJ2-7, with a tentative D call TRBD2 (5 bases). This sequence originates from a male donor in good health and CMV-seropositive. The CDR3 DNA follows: TGTGCCAGCAGTCCTGGACTGCACGAACAGTACTTC. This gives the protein CASSPGLHEQYF.